This T cell receptor (beta chain) was retrieved from a study of OX40 agonist ivuxolimab in advanced cancers. Overall study: Antecedent anti-PD-1, anti-PD-L1 or anti-CTLA-4 therapy was permissible, with 40% having received some.

A single count supports this clone. The germline V and J ends were trimmed by 0 bases and 6 bases, with 14 bases remaining between them. Per the germline V gene, CDR1 is LGHNA and CDR2 is YSLEER. CDR3 length equals 16 residues. Profiling relied on immunoSEQ multiplex PCR, and the TCRdb table lists in-frame clones only, not all of them. This table holds more than 65,000 clones, approximately 92% found once. This chain joins TRBV4-3 and TRBJ2-2, with unresolved D. The sequences come from CD4+ or CD8+ T cells sorted from blood, collected in a trial of the OX40 agonist ivuxolimab. The receptor comes from an adult with an advanced solid tumor such as melanoma, head and neck, liver or kidney cancer. CDR3 sequence reads: CASSQEETSWPGELFF. The CDR3 nucleotides read TGCGCCAGCAGCCAAGAGGAAACATCATGGCCCGGGGAGCTGTTTTTT.